The clone carrying this T cell receptor (beta chain) was found a few times. No antigen is known for it. This CDR3 contains 18 residues. Every immunoSEQ plate was one replicate of a subset's evenly spread DNA. It was approximately 300 ng DNA, 28,000 or so T cell genomes, that went into each replicate PCR of unsorted PBMC. Authors' processing steps: In the immunoSEQ data, sequences were junction-only and lacked quality scores, so filtering differed. Only in-frame clones appear in the TCRdb table, and some are missing; sequencing was by immunoSEQ multiplex PCR. D and trimming come from the DNA, and the V and J calls and clone size come from that table. This table holds some 480,000 clones, around 79% found once. These data belong to a study of shared clonotypes between healthy human individuals. Regarding the study as a whole: The low donor count limited represented genetic and exposure-history diversity.

Sequences were obtained from PBMCs. The receptor was isolated from a woman in her thirties or forties in good health. Some clones in this sample may be carry-over from other donors' samples. The chain carries TRBV21-1 and TRBJ1-5; the table's D call of TRBD1 was not tested on the DNA. TRBV21-1 is a recognized pseudogene. The CDR3 here is CASSTTGQRVYSNQPQHF. In nucleotides, the CDR3 is TGTGCCAGCAGCACCACGGGACAGCGTGTTTATAGCAATCAGCCCCAGCATTTT.